In its sample, the clone carrying this TCR beta chain was seen once. Its antigen remains unknown. In germline, CDR1 is MNHEY, CDR2 SMNVEV (reference sequence). With 6 bases clipped from V and 6 bases from J, the junction kept 2 bases outside the gene matches. This CDR3 is built from 12 residues. The source of the sample is a study of cytotoxic CD8 clonotypes in ibrutinib-treated CLL. For the study at large: In all, 10 to 11 patients were relapsed/refractory, approximately 16 were treatment-naive and about 17 were IGHV unmutated. Following treatment for a median around twelve months, range 6 to 36, response samples were then taken. General observations from the study: The clonality went up when patients responded to ibrutinib and dropped back toward baseline at progression.

From cryopreserved PBMCs came about 2.1 micrograms of genomic DNA used for TCR beta libraries. Sequencing was performed with immunoSEQ multiplex PCR; in TCRdb, only in-frame clones are kept and a portion is missing. The table has roughly 150,000 clones, 84% seen once; the top ten hold about 4.3%. The input for sequencing was PBMCs, taken after 24 months of ibrutinib treatment. The V call is TRBV27, the J call TRBJ2-7; TRBD2 aligns across 10 bases. The receptor was isolated from a human donor with chronic lymphocytic leukemia. The DNA for the CDR3 is TGTGCCAGCAGGACTAGCGGGTTCGAGCAGTACTTC. Amino acid sequence: CASRTSGFEQYF.